This T cell receptor (beta chain) was sequenced for a study of regulatory T cells in long-lasting Graves disease. Looked up from germline, CDR1 is DFQATT and CDR2 is SNEGSKA (reference sequence). The CDR3 is 13 residues long. V was clipped by 5 bases and J by 3 bases; unmatched bases: 3. Investigators prepared the TCR beta libraries by applying iRepertoire HTBI primers and Arm-PCR of CDR3 regions. TCRdb analysed the multiplex PCR reads with MiXCR anew, one entry per CDR3 protein. The table includes 300,000 to 400,000 distinct CDR3 sequences, about 18% detected once. Specified time point: persistent/refractory GD, antithyroid drugs over 5 years with positive TRAb. Generation of the TCR library employed RNA extracted from PBMCs. The authors diagnosed Graves' disease using American Thyroid Association guidelines. An endocrinology department located in Xi'an, China, was where the patients came from. Around 10 milliliters of peripheral blood were drawn into EDTA tubes.

The V and J genes are TRBV20-1 and TRBJ2-7; 11 bases are a match to TRBD2. This clonotype was sampled from a female donor with Graves disease. Sequencing was performed on peripheral blood mononuclear cells (PBMCs), taken when the disease was refractory, from a patient treated with antithyroid drugs. The DNA for the CDR3 is TGCAGTGCTCGACTAGCGGGGCGCTACGAGCAGTACTTC. It codes for CSARLAGRYEQYF.